The clone carrying this T cell receptor (beta chain) occurred a few times. Each single cDNA molecule received a unique molecular identifier. TCRdb called the 5' RACE reads again in MiXCR, with one record for every CDR3 protein. Of approximately 50,000 distinct CDR3 sequences listed, around 12% are singletons. The data derive from a study of early T cells in non-severe SARS-CoV-2 infection. V was pared by 1 base and J by 1 base, with 3 bases of the junction left unmatched. CDR3 length: 17 amino acids. Germline lookup yields CDR1 SGHTA and CDR2 FQGNSA. Sequenced sample: whole blood. The chain uses TRBV7-2 and TRBJ2-5; 13 bases fit TRBD2. The TCR originated in an adult who was a healthcare worker with PCR-confirmed SARS-CoV-2 infection or an uninfected control (not recorded which). The CDR3 protein is CASSLGLAGGGQETQYF. The CDR3 nucleotides read TGTGCCAGCAGCTTAGGACTAGCGGGGGGCGGCCAAGAGACCCAGTACTTC.